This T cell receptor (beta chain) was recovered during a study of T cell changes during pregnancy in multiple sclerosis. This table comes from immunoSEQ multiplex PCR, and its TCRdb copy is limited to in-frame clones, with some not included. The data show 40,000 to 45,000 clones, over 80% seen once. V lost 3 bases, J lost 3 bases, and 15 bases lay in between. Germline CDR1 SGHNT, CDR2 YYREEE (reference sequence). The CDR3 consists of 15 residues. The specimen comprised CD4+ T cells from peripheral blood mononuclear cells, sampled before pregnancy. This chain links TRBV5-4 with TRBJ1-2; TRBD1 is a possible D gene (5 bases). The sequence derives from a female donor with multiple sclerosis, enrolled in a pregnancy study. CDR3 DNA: TGTGCCAGCAGCTACCGACAGAGAACTTACTATGGCTACACCTTC. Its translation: CASSYRQRTYYGYTF.